This T cell receptor beta chain appears in the sequencing data of a study of cytomegalovirus exposure and HLA in healthy donors. Whole-study findings and limits: The study dropped some indistinguishable V segments, TRBV6-2 and TRBV6-3 among them.

The PCR ran on 60 Vbeta and 13 Jbeta primers. This table comes from immunoSEQ multiplex PCR, and its TCRdb copy is limited to in-frame clones, with some not included. The sample yields 200,000 to 300,000 clones, roughly 82% seen once. Points on this clone: Antigen unknown.

This CDR3 has 13 residues. V dropped 3 bases and J dropped 7 bases, with 10 bases sitting between them. Germline V lookup: CDR1 LNHDA, CDR2 SQIVND (reference sequence). Sample: PBMCs. The TCR was taken from a woman between 40 and 55 years old in good health and CMV-seropositive. The chain links TRBV19 to TRBJ2-4; D call uncertain. CDR3: CASSMINGNIQYF. DNA for the CDR3: TGTGCCAGTAGTATGATCAACGGTAACATTCAGTACTTC.